The following is a TCR beta chain sequence with its context. This specimen comes from a study of blood T cell repertoires in COVID-19. For the study at large: T cells, B-cell-depleted T cells, or PBMCs supplied cDNA or gDNA.

V was cut by 0 bases and J by 4 bases, with 11 bases left in between. The CDR3 is 14 residues long. Germline V lookup: CDR1 SGHRS, CDR2 YFSETQ. Original analysis: Quantification of nucleated cells was approximated via reference gene primer amplification. Profiling relied on immunoSEQ multiplex PCR, and the TCRdb table lists in-frame clones only, not all of them. V and J calls plus clone size are reproduced from that table; the DNA served to infer D and trimming. This repertoire shows about 380,000 clones, 85% to 90% found once; its top ten account for 6% to 7.5%. The sample was peripheral blood. The source is a man aged 18 to 29 with active or convalescent COVID-19. The chain uses TRBV5-1 and TRBJ2-7; weak D call: TRBD2 (6 bases). CDR3 in amino acids: CASSLVLATYEQYF. CDR3 bases: TGCGCCAGCAGCTTGGTTCTAGCGACATACGAGCAGTACTTC.